The 29 T cell receptor beta chains below all came from one sample that was sequenced in a study of T cell responses to AZD1222 COVID-19 vaccine. Assay: immunoSEQ multiplex PCR; the TCRdb copy retains only in-frame clones and omits some. The sample contains some 140,000 clones, around 89% of which appear only once. Sample: peripheral blood, taken on day 0 of AZD1222 vaccination. These receptors came from an adult in good health.

The V and J genes are TRBV5-5 and TRBJ2-5; no clear D. This CDR3 is built from 13 residues. Germline CDR1 is SGHKS and CDR2 is YYEKEE (reference sequence). V was pared by 0 bases and J by 6 bases, with 9 bases between. CDR3 amino acids: CASSLEGRKTQYF. In DNA form, the CDR3 reads TGTGCCAGCAGCTTGGAGGGTCGAAAGACCCAGTACTTC.

The chain carries TRBV11-2 and TRBJ1-2; D ambiguous. V was pared by 2 bases and J by 1 base, with 5 bases between. Germline V lookup: CDR1 SGHAT, CDR2 FQNNGV. CDR3 length: 13 residues. The CDR3 sequence: CASSLQSNYGYTF. CDR3 in DNA: TGTGCCAGCAGCTTACAGAGTAACTATGGCTACACCTTC.

This chain links TRBV5-4 with TRBJ2-7, with 8 bases lining up with TRBD1. CDR3 length equals 13 residues. The germline gives CDR1 SGHNT, CDR2 YYREEE (reference sequence). V trimming: 1 base; J trimming: 5 bases; junction bases outside the gene matches: 2. The DNA of the CDR3 is TGTGCCAGCAGCTTGACCAGGGGGCACGAGCAGTACTTC. Translated, it gives CASSLTRGHEQYF.

The CDR3 here is CASSPGQSTDTQYF. CDR3 DNA: TGTGCCAGCAGCCCTGGACAAAGCACAGATACGCAGTATTTT. The chain joins TRBV5-6 to TRBJ2-3, with a tentative D call TRBD1 (5 bases). This CDR3 is built from 14 residues. Germline loops: CDR1 SGHDT, CDR2 YYEEEE. V was trimmed by 4 bases and J by 0 bases, leaving 9 bases between them.

The chain combines TRBV27 with TRBJ2-7, with D perhaps TRBD2 (7 bases). Deletions cut 2 bases from V and 3 bases from J, with 14 bases between. This CDR3 contains 15 residues. Germline V CDR1 and CDR2: MNHEY, SMNVEV (reference sequence). DNA for the CDR3: TGTGCCAGCAGTTTAAACTTCGGGGGGCTCTACGAGCAGTACTTC. This encodes CASSLNFGGLYEQYF.

This chain joins TRBV7-2 and TRBJ1-3; perhaps TRBD1 as D (5 bases). Trimming took 1 base from V and 4 from J, leaving 17 bases between them. From germline, CDR1 is SGHTA and CDR2 FQGNSA. The CDR3 contains 17 residues. The CDR3 region has the DNA TGTGCCAGCAGCTTAGGAGGGTCGGGGACGAGGGGAAACACCATATATTTT. Its translation is CASSLGGSGTRGNTIYF. The full variable domain, completed using reference TRBV7-2 and TRBJ1-3, is GAGVSQSPSNKVTEKGKDVELRCDPISGHTALYWYRQSLGQGLEFLIYFQGNSAPDKSGLPSDRFSAERTGGSVSTLTIQRTQQEDSAVYLCASSLGGSGTRGNTIYFGEGSWLTVV.

The V call is TRBV19, the J call TRBJ1-5, with unresolved D. The CDR3 runs to 13 residues. Germline V lookup: CDR1 LNHDA, CDR2 SQIVND (reference sequence). Trimming took off 4 bases at V and 2 bases at J, with 6 bases between the two ends. The CDR3, as DNA: TGTGCCAGTAGTAAGGTCGGCAATCAGCCCCAGCATTTT. Amino acids: CASSKVGNQPQHF.

This clone occurred a few times. V and J are TRBV19 and TRBJ2-2, with 9 bases aligning to TRBD1. Germline CDR1 reads LNHDA; CDR2 reads SQIVND (reference sequence). The ends lost 8 bases at V and 6 bases at J; junction bases unmatched: 13. The CDR3 is 16 residues long. The DNA for the CDR3 is TGTGCCAGTCGTCCCGGGACAGGGATCGGCGCCGGGGAGCTGTTTTTT. Translated, it gives CASRPGTGIGAGELFF.

The rearrangement joins TRBV6-2 or TRBV6-3 to TRBJ2-2; either TRBD1 or TRBD2 may fit D (5 bases each). The CDR3 sequence is 15 residues long. With 5 bases removed from V and 7 bases from J, the gap between germline ends came to 17 bases. From germline, CDR1 is MNHEY and CDR2 SVGEGT. As DNA, the CDR3 is TGTGCCAGCAGTCCCCGGGGCCGAGGGAGCGGGGAGCTGTTTTTT. Its protein product is CASSPRGRGSGELFF.

The rearrangement links TRBV6-2 or TRBV6-3 to TRBJ2-3; 9 nucleotides line up with TRBD1. CDR1 and CDR2 from the germline V gene are MNHEY and SVGEGT. V shed 2 bases and J 8 bases; nucleotides not matched to a gene: 2. The CDR3 runs 13 residues. The DNA for the CDR3 is TGTGCCAGCAGTTACGGGGGACAGGGTACGCAGTATTTT. Protein: CASSYGGQGTQYF.

CDR3 nucleotides: TGCAGTGCTAGTCGGGACACTTCCTACGAGCAGTACTTC. Amino acid sequence: CSASRDTSYEQYF. The V call is TRBV20-1, the J call TRBJ2-7; a possible D gene is TRBD1 (6 bases). CDR3 length: 13 amino acids. With 3 bases removed from V and 1 base from J, the gap between germline ends came to 10 bases. Germline CDR1 and CDR2: DFQATT and SNEGSKA (reference sequence).

A few counts support this clone. The chain uses TRBV5-1 and TRBJ1-3, with D unresolved. The CDR3 covers 18 residues. Germline assignment: CDR1 SGHRS and CDR2 YFSETQ. V gave up 5 bases and J gave up 0 bases, with 21 bases separating them. DNA for the CDR3: TGCGCCAGCAGTTTCGGCGGCAGGCCGTCCATCTCTGGAAACACCATATATTTT. Translating gives CASSFGGRPSISGNTIYF.

This clone was counted once. The V gene is TRBV10-2, the J gene TRBJ2-4, with D tentatively TRBD1 (6 bases). The CDR3 extends over 13 amino acids. Trimming took off 2 bases at V and 11 bases at J, with 13 bases between the two ends. In germline, CDR1 is WSHSY, CDR2 SAAADI. The CDR3, as DNA: TGCGCCAGCAGTGAGGGCAGGGGAATTCTTCAGTACTTC. Translating gives CASSEGRGILQYF.

The CDR3 spells CASSQQRGDTQYF. The CDR3 DNA follows: TGCGCCAGCAGCCAACAACGGGGAGATACGCAGTATTTT. The J gene is TRBJ2-3, the V gene TRBV4-3; weak D call: TRBD2 (5 bases). The germline gives CDR1 LGHNA, CDR2 YSLEER. The V gene lost 2 bases and the J gene lost 5 bases, with 8 bases spanning the gap. There are 13 residues in the CDR3.

The J gene is TRBJ1-3, the V gene TRBV3-1 (or the pseudogene TRBV3-2); D possibly corresponds to TRBD1 (5 bases). This CDR3 contains 15 residues. The germline V gene has CDR1 LGHDT and CDR2 YNNKEL (reference sequence). Between the trimmed V and J ends, which lost 0 bases and 1 base, there was a span of 7 bases. The CDR3 nucleotides are TGTGCCAGCAGCCAAGAGGGGGGGTCTGGAAACACCATATATTTT. Translating gives CASSQEGGSGNTIYF.

This chain links TRBV5-6 with TRBJ1-2, with 8 bases identical to TRBD1. J was trimmed by 3 bases and V by 0 bases; bases with no gene match: 7. The CDR3 consists of 16 residues. Germline assignment: CDR1 SGHDT and CDR2 YYEEEE. The CDR3 DNA reads as TGTGCCAGCAGCTTGGAAGGGACAGGAACCTACTATGGCTACACCTTC. This gives the protein CASSLEGTGTYYGYTF.

CDR3 coding DNA: TGCGCCAGCAGCCAAGAGCGACTGGTGGACAGGGAGGGCTACGAGCAGTACTTC. Translated: CASSQERLVDREGYEQYF. V and J are TRBV4-3 and TRBJ2-7, with D possibly matching TRBD1 (8 bases). There are 18 residues in the CDR3. V was pared by 0 bases and J by 3 bases, with 21 bases between. From germline, CDR1 is LGHNA and CDR2 YSLEER.

As for this clone: The junction departs from the called germline gene at one end, perhaps through a read error. The chain has TRBV25-1 and TRBJ2-1; the D gene is possibly TRBD2 (6 bases). This CDR3 is 15 amino acids long. From germline, CDR1 is MGHDK and CDR2 SYGVNS. CDR3 protein: CAGSESGVGGNEQFF. Written as DNA, the CDR3 is TGTGCCGGCAGTGAATCCGGGGTCGGGGGAAATGAGCAGTTCTTC.

V and J are TRBV25-1 and TRBJ1-5; the D gene is possibly TRBD1 (5 bases). CDR3 length: 13 amino acids. Looked up from germline, CDR1 is MGHDK and CDR2 is SYGVNS. V lost 8 bases, J lost 4 bases, and 12 bases lay in between. The CDR3 DNA follows: TGTGCCAGCTCCGAAGGGGAGAATCAGCCCCAGCATTTT. Encoded protein: CASSEGENQPQHF.

V and J are TRBV7-6 and TRBJ2-3, with D unclear. V dropped 1 base and J dropped 4 bases, with 9 bases sitting between them. The V gene's germline CDR1 is SGHVS and CDR2 FNYEAQ. The CDR3 is 14 residues long. The CDR3 here is CASSLVGVSDTQYF. The CDR3 nucleotides are TGTGCCAGCAGCTTAGTGGGTGTTTCAGATACGCAGTATTTT.

This chain connects TRBV5-1 to TRBJ2-2; D ambiguous. V dropped 0 bases and J dropped 4 bases, with 7 bases sitting between them. CDR1 and CDR2 from the germline V gene are SGHRS and YFSETQ. This CDR3 is built from 14 residues. CDR3 sequence: CASSLEAITGELFF. For the CDR3, the DNA is TGCGCCAGCAGCTTGGAGGCCATCACCGGGGAGCTGTTTTTT. The whole variable domain, filled in from reference TRBV5-1 and TRBJ2-2, reads KAGVTQTPRYLIKTRGQQVTLSCSPISGHRSVSWYQQTPGQGLQFLFEYFSETQRNKGNFPGRFSGRQFSNSRSEMNVSTLELGDSALYLCASSLEAITGELFFGEGSRLTVL.

This chain connects TRBV3-1 (or the pseudogene TRBV3-2) to TRBJ2-7; a weak D match, TRBD1 (6 bases). Per germline, CDR1 LGHDT and CDR2 YNNKEL (reference sequence). The V and J ends lost 4 bases and 6 bases respectively, with 10 bases between them. The length of the CDR3 is 12 residues. The CDR3 DNA is TGTGCCAGCAGCCTCGGGACATCCGAGCAGTACTTC. It is translated as CASSLGTSEQYF.

This chain uses TRBV9 with TRBJ2-5; D assignment may be TRBD1 or TRBD2 (6 bases each). This CDR3 comprises 14 residues. Germline V gene data show CDR1 as SGDLS and CDR2 as YYNGEE. V dropped 4 bases and J dropped 1 base, with 11 bases sitting between them. The CDR3 is CASSSGAGQETQYF. The CDR3 nucleotides read TGTGCCAGCAGCTCGGGGGCGGGCCAAGAGACCCAGTACTTC.

This clone was seen more than once but under ten times. The chain employs TRBV18 and TRBJ1-2, with TRBD1 identical over 9 bases. J was trimmed by 8 bases and V by 0 bases; bases with no gene match: 7. Germline CDR1 KGHSH, CDR2 LQKENI. The CDR3 is 15 residues long. The CDR3 DNA is TGTGCCAGCTCACCACCGAGTCGGACAGGGGAAGGCTACACCTTC. Translation: CASSPPSRTGEGYTF.

This clone was detected a few times. This chain joins TRBV5-4 and TRBJ2-7; 7 nucleotides line up with TRBD1. The V gene end was trimmed by 5 bases and the J gene end by 6 bases; junction bases not matched to a gene: 11. Germline CDR1 reads SGHNT; CDR2 reads YYREEE (reference sequence). This CDR3 contains 14 residues. The CDR3, as DNA: TGTGCCAGCAGACCTTCGACAGGGTCGGGCGAGCAGTACTTC. Residues: CASRPSTGSGEQYF.

This clone was found once. The CDR3 nucleotides read TGTGCCAGCAGTGGGGGTAGGGGCCCCTCTGGAAACACCATATATTTT. Its protein product is CASSGGRGPSGNTIYF. V and J are TRBV6-1 and TRBJ1-3; possible D gene TRBD1, 5 bases. CDR1 is MNHNS and CDR2 is SASEGT in the germline V gene. The V end lost 4 bases, the J end lost 0 bases, and 13 bases lay between the germline ends. The CDR3 covers 16 residues.

The chain uses TRBV6-6 and TRBJ2-2, with D maybe TRBD2 (6 bases). Germline CDR1 and CDR2: MNHNY and SVGAGI (reference sequence). Trimming pared 5 bases from V and 5 bases from J, leaving 12 bases between. There are 14 residues in the CDR3. CDR3 sequence reads: CASSRTIGTGELFF. CDR3 DNA: TGTGCCAGCAGTAGGACTATCGGTACCGGGGAGCTGTTTTTT.

The V call is TRBV7-2, the J call TRBJ1-1, with D perhaps TRBD1 (5 bases). The CDR3 sequence is 13 residues long. The germline gives CDR1 SGHTA, CDR2 FQGNSA. The V gene lost 0 bases and the J gene lost 7 bases, with 9 bases spanning the gap. CDR3 nucleotides: TGTGCCAGCAGCTTAGCCGGGGCCTTTGAAGCTTTCTTT. This gives the protein CASSLAGAFEAFF.

The genes are TRBV18 and TRBJ1-1; D remains unclear. CDR3 length: 15 residues. Germline V gene data show CDR1 as KGHSH and CDR2 as LQKENI. V was trimmed by 0 bases and J by 4 bases, leaving 12 bases between them. This CDR3 is CASSPPPQAATEAFF. CDR3 sequence (DNA): TGTGCCAGCTCACCACCTCCCCAGGCGGCCACTGAAGCTTTCTTT.